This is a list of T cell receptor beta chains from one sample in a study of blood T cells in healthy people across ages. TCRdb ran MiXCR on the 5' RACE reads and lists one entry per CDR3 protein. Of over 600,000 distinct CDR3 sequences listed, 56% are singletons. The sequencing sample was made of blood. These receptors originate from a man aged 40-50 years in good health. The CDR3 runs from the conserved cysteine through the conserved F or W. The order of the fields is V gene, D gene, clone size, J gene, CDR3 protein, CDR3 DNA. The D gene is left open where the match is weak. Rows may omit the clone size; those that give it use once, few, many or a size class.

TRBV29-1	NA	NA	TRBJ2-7	CSVEIEYEQYF	TGCAGCGTTGAGATAGAGTACGAGCAGTACTTC
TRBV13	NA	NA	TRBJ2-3	CASSPGAGNTQYF	TGTGCCAGCAGCCCGGGAGCCGGAAATACGCAGTATTTT
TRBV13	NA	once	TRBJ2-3	CASSFESGSTDTQYF	TGTGCCAGCAGCTTCGAATCGGGGTCCACAGATACGCAGTATTTT
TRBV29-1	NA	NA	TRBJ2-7	CGVVWGSLYEQYF	TGCGGCGTTGTGTGGGGCAGCCTCTACGAGCAGTACTTC
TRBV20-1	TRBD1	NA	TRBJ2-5	CSGQTGGKETQYF	TGCAGTGGGCAGACAGGGGGCAAAGAGACCCAGTACTTC
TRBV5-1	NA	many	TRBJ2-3	CASSTLETDTQYF	TGCGCCAGCAGCACATTAGAGACAGATACGCAGTATTTT
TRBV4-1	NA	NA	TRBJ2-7	CASSQENTLSSYEQYF	TGCGCCAGCAGCCAAGAAAACACCCTAAGCTCCTACGAGCAGTACTTC
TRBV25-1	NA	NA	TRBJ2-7	CASSDSRVADYEQYF	TGTGCCAGCAGTGATTCCCGTGTAGCGGACTACGAGCAGTACTTC
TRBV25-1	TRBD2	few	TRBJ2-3	CASSSNVAGHTDTQYF	TGTGCCAGCAGTTCCAACGTAGCGGGTCACACAGATACGCAGTATTTT
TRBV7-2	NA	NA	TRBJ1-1	CTSSSLRGRTEAFF	TGTACCAGCAGCTCCCTTAGGGGTCGAACTGAAGCTTTCTTT
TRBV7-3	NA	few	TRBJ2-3	CASSAISADTQYF	TGTGCCAGCAGCGCGATTTCCGCAGATACGCAGTATTTT
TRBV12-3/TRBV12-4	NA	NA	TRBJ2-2	CASRLDRIINTGELFF	TGTGCCAGCAGACTTGACAGGATAATAAACACCGGGGAGCTGTTTTTT
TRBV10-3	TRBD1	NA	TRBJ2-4	CAISEGQGRDIQYF	TGTGCCATCAGTGAGGGACAGGGGAGGGACATTCAGTACTTT
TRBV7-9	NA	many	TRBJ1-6	CASSRGSAFYNSPLHF	TGTGCCAGCAGCCGCGGGTCCGCCTTTTATAATTCACCCCTCCACTTT
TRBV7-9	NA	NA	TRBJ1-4	CASSLRLGAFETNEKLFF	TGTGCCAGCAGCTTAAGGTTGGGAGCTTTTGAGACTAATGAAAAACTGTTTTTT
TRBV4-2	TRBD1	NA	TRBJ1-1	CASSQERTGALTEAFF	TGTGCCAGCAGCCAAGAACGGACAGGGGCCCTCACTGAAGCTTTCTTT
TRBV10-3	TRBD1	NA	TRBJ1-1	CAISESQGQGFPEAFF	TGTGCCATCAGTGAGTCACAGGGACAGGGGTTTCCTGAAGCTTTCTTT
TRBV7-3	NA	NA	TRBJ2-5	CASSMGTGGETQYF	TGTGCCAGCAGCATGGGCACTGGCGGAGAGACCCAGTACTTC
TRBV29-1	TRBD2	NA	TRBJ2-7	CSVNGLAGSYEQYF	TGCAGCGTGAACGGACTAGCGGGTTCCTACGAGCAGTACTTC
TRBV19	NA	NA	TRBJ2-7	CASSIVRADEQYF	TGTGCCAGTAGTATAGTTAGGGCGGACGAGCAGTACTTC
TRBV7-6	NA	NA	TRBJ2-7	CASSLEHGLFGNEQYF	TGTGCCAGCAGCTTAGAACACGGGCTATTTGGCAACGAGCAGTACTTC